These T cell receptor beta chains were read from a single sample in a study of cytomegalovirus exposure and HLA in healthy donors. Assay used: immunoSEQ multiplex PCR; TCRdb lists only in-frame clones, some missing. The table records roughly 100,000 clones, around three quarters of them present only once. Source material: PBMCs. The receptors here all came from a woman under 30 in good health and CMV-seropositive. CDR3s leave out the opening cysteine and the closing phenylalanine or tryptophan.

TRBJ2-7	TRBV7-3	ASSVGLAGPLEQY
TRBJ2-2	TRBV5-1	ASSLVGLATGELF
TRBJ2-1	TRBV6-1	ASRRTLAGTNEQF
TRBJ2-3	TRBV9	ASSVGLVLTDTQY
TRBJ2-7	TRBV28	ASSYRGVTYEQY
TRBJ1-2	TRBV5-4	ASSPDRGLYGYT
TRBJ1-5	TRBV6-5	ASSYSGQRNQPQH
TRBJ1-1	TRBV19	ASSMVVSTEAF
TRBJ2-5	TRBV5-6	ASSLEQVIETQY
TRBJ1-5	TRBV28	ASSPLAGFNQPQH
TRBJ1-5	TRBV7-5	ARSPWGGCNQPQH
TRBJ2-1	TRBV30	ATGLAGVGDEQF
TRBJ2-3	TRBV7-2	ASSRTGTTDTQY
TRBJ1-1	TRBV9	ASSVGTGPSTEAF
TRBJ2-7	TRBV28	ASRTGQGDSYEQY
TRBJ2-3	TRBV4-2	ASSQERLSTDTQY
TRBJ2-3	TRBV7-6	ASSPRGGSGNTDTQY
TRBJ1-4	TRBV19	ASSRRDEKLF
TRBJ1-5	TRBV30	AWKEQGAGNQPQH
TRBJ2-1	TRBV29-1	SVSREDEQF
TRBJ1-1	TRBV7-9	ASSGRGVEAF
TRBJ1-2	TRBV6-4	ASSDSSGGRNYGYT
TRBJ2-3	TRBV28	ASSQTVTDTQY
TRBJ1-1	TRBV4-2	ASSQEGSGQGNTEAF
TRBJ2-7	TRBV18	ASSPRGGVGEVLNEQY
TRBJ2-7	TRBV6-6	ASSILAPSYEQY
TRBJ1-5	TRBV19	ASSIEGARNQPQH
TRBJ1-6	TRBV5-4	ASSSRTGSGFNSPLH
TRBJ2-7	TRBV7-7	ASSFGSAYEQY
TRBJ2-1	TRBV19	ASSILAGGPSEQF
TRBJ2-7	TRBV5-1	ASSLGTSVEEQY
TRBJ2-3	TRBV11-1	ASSRGASGTQY
TRBJ1-2	TRBV30	ACRDRGAGYT
TRBJ2-7	TRBV7-6	ASSRGLAGHNEQY
TRBJ1-1	TRBV5-1	ASSLGVPGGIRTEAF
TRBJ1-1	TRBV28	ASSPGDRGTEAF
TRBJ1-2	TRBV21-1	ASSKERGLDYGYT
TRBJ2-7	TRBV5-1	ASSPWGGSYEQY
TRBJ1-2	TRBV6-5	ASSTGTGYT
TRBJ1-1	TRBV6-6	ASRPLDRERTEAF
TRBJ2-2	TRBV28	ASSFLAENTGELF
TRBJ1-2	TRBV19	ASSTTVGYT
TRBJ2-7	TRBV5-6	ASSLGGGPEQY
TRBJ2-2	TRBV28	ASSAPGTKTGELF
TRBJ2-7	TRBV30	AWGQLASYEQY
TRBJ1-5	TRBV5-5	ASSLVPGENSNQPQH
TRBJ2-7	TRBV4-1	ASSQDPGGFYEQY
TRBJ2-7	TRBV6-1	ASSEYEIYEQY